The rows below give T cell receptor beta chains drawn from one sample of a study of molecular identifiers for immune sequencing clone quantification. MiXCR, applied by TCRdb to the PCR reads, yields one record per CDR3 protein. The top ten hold approximately 0.9% of the sample, which has about 640,000 distinct CDR3 sequences, about 20% seen once. The sequencing input was naive CD8+ T cells from blood, with Jurkat cell RNA spiked in. These TCRs come from a human donor in good health. Some libraries in this study had Jurkat cell RNA spiked in. Each CDR3 is given with its conserved first and last residue. The D gene is left open where the match is weak. Some rows mark clone size as missing; the rest say once, few, many or name a class of expanded clone.

clone_size,v_call,j_call,d_call,cdr3_nt,cdr3_aa
many,TRBV5-1,TRBJ2-7,NA,TGCGCCAGCAGCTGGGACACAAACTACGAGCAGTACTTC,CASSWDTNYEQYF
many,TRBV5-1,TRBJ1-1,NA,TGCGCCAGCAGCTTGGTAAGCGGGGGCGTCGGCACTGAAGCTTTCTTT,CASSLVSGGVGTEAFF
few,TRBV11-2,TRBJ2-5,TRBD1,TGTGCCAGCAGCTTAATTTGGATAGAGGACAGGACGTCCGGGACCCAGTACTTC,CASSLIWIEDRTSGTQYF
NA,TRBV11-1,TRBJ2-7,TRBD1,TGTGCCAGCAGCCAAACCACAGGGGGAGAGCAGTACTTC,CASSQTTGGEQYF
many,TRBV7-9,TRBJ1-1,NA,TGTGCCAGCAGCCGCATAAACAGGGATAGGGACACTGAAGCTTTCTTT,CASSRINRDRDTEAFF
NA,TRBV2,TRBJ1-2,NA,TGTGCCAGCAACGTGTTCCCGGGAGCCTATGGCTACACCTTC,CASNVFPGAYGYTF
many,TRBV27,TRBJ1-1,NA,TGTGCCACCATGGTTCAGACTGGGACCGAAGCTTTCTTT,CATMVQTGTEAFF
many,TRBV20-1,TRBJ2-7,TRBD1,TGCAGTGCTAGCCGCCTTTCGACAGGGGCCTACGAGCAGTACTTC,CSASRLSTGAYEQYF
many,TRBV21-1,TRBJ1-3,NA,TGTGCCAGCAGCAAAAGGTCAGGGGCAGGAAACACCATATATTTT,CASSKRSGAGNTIYF
many,TRBV27,TRBJ2-5,NA,TGTGCCAGCAGTTTATCGGTCGGGATTCAAGAGACCCAGTACTTC,CASSLSVGIQETQYF